These T cell receptor beta chains were read from a single sample in a study of PD-L1 blockade in urothelial cancer. Using immunoSEQ multiplex PCR, the repertoire was profiled, and TCRdb retains in-frame clones only, with some absent. The data show about 84,000 clones, with 82% seen just once and 8% to 10% held by the top ten. Sequencing was performed on PBMCs, taken around atezolizumab (anti-PD-L1) treatment. The origin of the receptors is a man aged 65-85 years with urothelial cancer. The conserved cysteine and the conserved F or W are not part of the CDR3 here. The size of a clone is reported for some rows only, either as once, few or many, or as a class for expanded clones.

v_call	j_call	clone_size	cdr3_aa
TRBV11-3	TRBJ2-7	.	ASSPGLAFGEQY
TRBV6-6	TRBJ1-5	.	ASSLDRGVGQPQH
TRBV29-1	TRBJ1-5	.	SVGQGERDQPQH
TRBV18	TRBJ1-1	.	ASSRGPGSEAF
TRBV4-3	TRBJ2-1	.	ASSQGRINEQF
TRBV7-9	TRBJ2-3	.	ASSLASADTQY
TRBV6-5	TRBJ2-3	.	ASSYSGTDTQY
TRBV27	TRBJ2-2	.	ASSLGSGQDGELF
TRBV2	TRBJ2-7	once	ASRLQGIHEQY
TRBV18	TRBJ2-5	few	ASSPRHGLAGETQY
TRBV29-1	TRBJ1-1	.	SVEDRSVNTEAF
TRBV5-1	TRBJ2-5	few	ASSFLGLAGIGETQY
TRBV2	TRBJ2-1	.	ASGQASEQF
TRBV4-3	TRBJ2-2	once	ASSLGQGVYTGELF
TRBV7-2	TRBJ2-3	.	ASSPGQGGLRSQY
TRBV25-1	TRBJ1-1	.	ASSEKRDTEAF
TRBV7-8	TRBJ2-1	.	ASSGSSSGGRNEQF
TRBV2	TRBJ2-2	.	ASTPLGSFRTGELF
TRBV6-6	TRBJ2-1	few	ASSRTSGGYNEQF
TRBV6-4	TRBJ2-2	.	ASSQVMNTGELF
TRBV6-1	TRBJ1-2	.	ASSELQGANGYT
TRBV7-2	TRBJ2-3	once	ASSLASGLDTQY
TRBV6-4	TRBJ1-2	few	ASSETGQYGYT
TRBV7-2	TRBJ2-7	many	ASSLDSNSPEQY
TRBV9	TRBJ2-7	.	ASSPGDSLSYEQY
TRBV28	TRBJ1-1	.	ASSSVAFTEAF
TRBV30	TRBJ1-1	.	AWSEGQGPMNTEAF
TRBV19	TRBJ2-2	once	ASSIRGTGVGELF
TRBV18	TRBJ2-3	.	ASSPPRGGTDTQY
TRBV7-3	TRBJ2-5	.	AGHARERGQETQY
TRBV19	TRBJ1-2	.	ASSRSGAGGEGYT
TRBV9	TRBJ1-2	once	ASTMGQGAHYGYT
TRBV2	TRBJ1-5	.	ASSPEAQPQH
TRBV6-1	TRBJ2-2	.	ASSDHAGYTGELF
TRBV6-5	TRBJ2-7	.	ASTETATGEQY
TRBV9	TRBJ2-1	few	ASSPPASGGNEQF
TRBV11-2	TRBJ2-7	.	ASSLAGSRGLEQY
TRBV5-1	TRBJ2-3	.	ASSLETSGNTQY
TRBV29-1	TRBJ2-3	.	SDGGAFTDTQY
TRBV21-1	TRBJ1-1	.	ASSPLGGTEAF
TRBV6-1	TRBJ2-3	.	ASSETTGVGDTQY
TRBV19	TRBJ1-1	.	ASTGGAGRTEAF
TRBV6-6	TRBJ1-2	.	ASSTGNYGYT
TRBV5-1	TRBJ2-1	once	ASSTGDGRGGEQF
TRBV27	TRBJ1-6	few	ASSHGGSPLH
TRBV7-7	TRBJ2-3	.	ASSLLLSTDTQY
TRBV10-3	TRBJ1-2	.	AISESRGYGYT
TRBV6-5	TRBJ2-5	.	ASSRPGGTQY
TRBV30	TRBJ1-1	.	AWSPDRFRTEAF
TRBV6-5	TRBJ2-2	.	ASRRGLANTGELF
TRBV30	TRBJ2-1	few	AWSVEGNEQF
TRBV5-4	TRBJ1-1	.	ASSAARTGTNTEAF
TRBV9	TRBJ2-5	.	ASSPPLSSGQETQY
TRBV25-1	TRBJ1-1	.	ASSPWDTNTEAF
TRBV12-5	TRBJ2-2	.	ASGLGGGPGTGELF
TRBV7-3	TRBJ2-2	once	ASSLKSRGLNTGELF
TRBV18	TRBJ2-7	.	ASSEGQVHEQY
TRBV19	TRBJ1-2	.	ASSGPGQGTYGYT